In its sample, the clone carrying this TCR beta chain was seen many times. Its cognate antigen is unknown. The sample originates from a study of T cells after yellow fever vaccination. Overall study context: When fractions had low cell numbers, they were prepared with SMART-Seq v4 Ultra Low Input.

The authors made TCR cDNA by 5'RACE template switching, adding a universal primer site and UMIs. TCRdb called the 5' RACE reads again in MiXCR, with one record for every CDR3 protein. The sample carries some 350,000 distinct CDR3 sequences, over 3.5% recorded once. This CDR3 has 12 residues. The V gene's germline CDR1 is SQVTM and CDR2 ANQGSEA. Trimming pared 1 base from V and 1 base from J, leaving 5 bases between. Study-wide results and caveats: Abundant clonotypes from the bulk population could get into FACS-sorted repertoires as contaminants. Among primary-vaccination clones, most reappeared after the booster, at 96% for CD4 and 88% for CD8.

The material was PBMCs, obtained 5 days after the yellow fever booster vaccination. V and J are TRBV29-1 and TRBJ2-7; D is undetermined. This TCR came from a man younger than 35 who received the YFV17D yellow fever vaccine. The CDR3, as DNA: TGCAGCGTTGAAGGGGATTCCTACGAGCAGTACTTC. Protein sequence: CSVEGDSYEQYF.